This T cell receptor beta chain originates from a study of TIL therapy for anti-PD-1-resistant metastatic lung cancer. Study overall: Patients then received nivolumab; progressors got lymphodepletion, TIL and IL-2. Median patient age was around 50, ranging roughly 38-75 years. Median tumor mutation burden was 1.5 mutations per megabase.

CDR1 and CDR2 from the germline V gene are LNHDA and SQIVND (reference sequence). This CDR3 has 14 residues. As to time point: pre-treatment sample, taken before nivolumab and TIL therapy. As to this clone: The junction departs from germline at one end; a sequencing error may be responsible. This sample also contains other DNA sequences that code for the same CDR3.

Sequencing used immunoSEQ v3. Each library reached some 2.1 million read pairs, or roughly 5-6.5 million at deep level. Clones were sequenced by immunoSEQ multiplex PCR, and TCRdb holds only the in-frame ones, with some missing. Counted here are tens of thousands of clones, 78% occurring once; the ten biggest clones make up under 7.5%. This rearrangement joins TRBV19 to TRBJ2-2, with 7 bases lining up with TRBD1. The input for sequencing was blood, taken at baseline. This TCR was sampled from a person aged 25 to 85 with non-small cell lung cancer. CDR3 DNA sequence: TGCGCCAGCAGAGACAGGGTGGGGACCGGGGAGCTGTTTTTT. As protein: CASRDRVGTGELFF. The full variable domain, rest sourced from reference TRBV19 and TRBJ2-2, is DGGITQSPKYLFRKEGQNVTLSCEQNLNHDAMYWYRQDPGQGLRLIYYSQIVNDFQKGDIAEGYSVSREKKESFPLTVTSAQKNPTAFYLCASRDRVGTGELFFGEGSRLTVL.